A single T cell receptor (beta chain) is shown here with its context. This sample stems from a study of shared clonotypes between healthy human individuals. Genomic DNA of every subset was divided equally among multiple immunoSEQ plates. Some clones are missing from TCRdb's copy, which holds only in-frame ones; the method was immunoSEQ multiplex PCR. The sample lists roughly 1,100,000 clones; approximately 76% were seen once. Source material: memory CD4+ T cells sorted from blood. Documented subset: CD45RA-negative fraction. This receptor was identified in a man between 18 and 35 years old in good health.

CDR3 nucleotide sequence: TGTGCCAGCAGCTTAAGGAGGGCGGAGACCCAGTACTTC. It specifies CASSLRRAETQYF. V and J are TRBV7-9 and TRBJ2-5; D possibly corresponds to TRBD2 (6 bases). This CDR3 has 13 residues. CDR1 and CDR2 from the germline V gene are SEHNR and FQNEAQ (reference sequence). Trimming took off 2 bases at V and 5 bases at J, with 9 bases between the two ends.